The 8 T cell receptor beta chains presented below share a single source sample, sequenced in a study of cytotoxic CD8 clonotypes in ibrutinib-treated CLL. Clones were sequenced by immunoSEQ multiplex PCR, and TCRdb holds only the in-frame ones, with some missing. The data contain nearly 100,000 clones, about 72% of them seen just once; the ten biggest clones take up around 30%. Sequenced here: PBMCs, sampled after 12 months of ibrutinib treatment. The origin of the receptors is a human donor with chronic lymphocytic leukemia.

The chain uses TRBV30 and TRBJ1-1; a possible D gene is TRBD1 (5 bases). Between the trimmed V and J ends, which lost 4 bases and 4 bases, there was a span of 19 bases. Germline CDR1 is GTSNPN and CDR2 is SVGIG (reference sequence). The CDR3 extends over 15 amino acids. CDR3 sequence reads: CAWTTGGGGSTEAFF. CDR3 in DNA: TGTGCCTGGACCACCGGGGGAGGCGGTAGCACTGAAGCTTTCTTT.

V and J are TRBV7-2 and TRBJ1-1; TRBD1 might be the D (5 bases). The CDR3 sequence is 13 residues long. Deletions cut 2 bases from V and 7 bases from J, with 11 bases between. Germline V gene sequence: CDR1 SGHTA, CDR2 FQGNSA. Here the CDR3 reads CASSLYERGEAFF. The CDR3 bases are TGTGCCAGCAGCTTATACGAGAGGGGTGAAGCTTTCTTT.

In its sample, this clone was seen a few times. The chain joins TRBV7-2 to TRBJ1-4; 10 positions agree with TRBD1. Losses at the gene ends were 3 bases for V and 0 bases for J; bases not matched to a gene: 4. This CDR3 comprises 17 residues. Germline V gene sequence: CDR1 SGHTA, CDR2 FQGNSA. CDR3 in amino acids: CASSLSGTGATNEKLFF. Here the CDR3 DNA reads TGTGCCAGCAGCTTGTCCGGGACAGGGGCAACTAATGAAAAACTGTTTTTT.

V and J are TRBV6-6 and TRBJ1-4; 8 nucleotides align to TRBD1. Germline V lookup: CDR1 MNHNY, CDR2 SVGAGI (reference sequence). J gave up 3 bases and V 5 bases, and 8 bases lay outside the gene matches. CDR3 length: 16 amino acids. DNA of the CDR3: TGTGCCAGCAGTGCAACAGGGGGGTCGGCTAATGAAAAACTGTTTTTT. Its protein product is CASSATGGSANEKLFF.

The chain joins TRBV6-6 to TRBJ2-7; 7 nucleotides agree with TRBD2. The germline gives CDR1 MNHNY, CDR2 SVGAGI (reference sequence). J gave up 8 bases and V 5 bases, and 6 bases lay outside the gene matches. The CDR3 totals 12 residues. CDR3 region: CASSRDGRQQYF. In DNA form, the CDR3 reads TGTGCCAGCAGTCGTGACGGGAGGCAGCAGTACTTC.

The chain recombines TRBV5-5 with TRBJ1-6; D not resolved. This CDR3 has 14 residues. CDR1 and CDR2 from the germline V gene are SGHKS and YYEKEE (reference sequence). Between the trimmed V and J ends, which lost 2 bases and 3 bases, there was a span of 6 bases. The CDR3 DNA follows: TGTGCCAGCAGCTTATCAAACTATAATTCACCCCTCCACTTT. Its translation is CASSLSNYNSPLHF.

CDR3 in DNA: TGTGCCAGCAGCTTAGTGGCCCAGGGCGTAGATACGCAGTATTTT. The encoded protein is CASSLVAQGVDTQYF. V usage is TRBV7-8 and J usage is TRBJ2-3, with D possibly TRBD1 on 5 matching bases. This CDR3 contains 15 residues. The germline V gene encodes CDR1 SGHVS and CDR2 FQNEAQ. The V and J ends lost 1 base and 5 bases respectively, with 13 bases between them.

The chain joins TRBV10-3 to TRBJ2-2, with TRBD1 matching over 8 bases. Germline assignment: CDR1 ENHRY and CDR2 SYGVKD. Losses at the gene ends were 10 bases for V and 1 base for J; bases not matched to a gene: 5. CDR3 length equals 14 residues. The CDR3 here is CATVGTGNTGELFF. CDR3 sequence (DNA): TGTGCCACCGTAGGGACAGGGAACACCGGGGAGCTGTTTTTT.